The rows below give T cell receptor beta chains drawn from one sample of a study of lymphopenia after photon versus proton radiotherapy. Clones were sequenced by immunoSEQ multiplex PCR, and TCRdb holds only the in-frame ones, with some missing. The table shows about 25,000 clones, with roughly 90% occurring only once. The material was peripheral blood, obtained from a patient treated with photon-based radiotherapy. The receptors here all came from a middle-aged man with gastric cancer. Both conserved end residues are part of each CDR3. A D gene is named only where the DNA matches it firmly. Clone size is stated in some rows and not others, as once, few, many or a class when expanded.

d_call | j_call | v_call | cdr3_length | clone_size | cdr3_nt | cdr3_aa
NA | TRBJ2-1 | TRBV5-4 | 13 | once | TGTGCCAGCAGCTTCCCACAGGCGCATGAGCAGTTCTTC | CASSFPQAHEQFF
TRBD1 | TRBJ1-6 | TRBV6-5 | 14 | NA | TGTGCCAGCAGCTCCGGGACAGGGGTTTCACCCCTCCACTTT | CASSSGTGVSPLHF
TRBD1 | TRBJ1-2 | TRBV5-6 | 14 | NA | TGTGCCAGCAGCTTGGGGGACAGAGCCTATGGCTACACCTTC | CASSLGDRAYGYTF
NA | TRBJ1-2 | TRBV29-1 | 12 | NA | TGCAGCGTTAGGATTTCACTATATGGCTACACCTTC | CSVRISLYGYTF
NA | TRBJ2-5 | TRBV10-3 | 14 | NA | TGTGCCATCAGTGGTGGTAGCGGCCAAGAGACCCAGTACTTC | CAISGGSGQETQYF
TRBD1 | TRBJ2-5 | TRBV4-2 | 14 | few | TGTGCCAGCAGGCCCCGGGACAGCCAAGAGACCCAGTACTTC | CASRPRDSQETQYF
NA | TRBJ1-3 | TRBV15 | 14 | NA | TGTGCCACCAGCAGACGGACAAGTGGAAACACCATATATTTT | CATSRRTSGNTIYF
NA | TRBJ2-3 | TRBV5-1 | 15 | NA | TGCGCCAGCAGCTTAGGACGGGCCGTTGCAGATACGCAGTATTTT | CASSLGRAVADTQYF
NA | TRBJ1-2 | TRBV19 | 20 | NA | TGTGCCAGTAGGCGGCTTCGGGCAGCCCAGTCAGGGGATCTTGGCTATGGCTACACCTTC | CASRRLRAAQSGDLGYGYTF
NA | TRBJ1-4 | TRBV7-2 | 13 | NA | TGTGCCAGCAGCTTAGGTTCCGGGGAAAAACTGTTTTTT | CASSLGSGEKLFF
NA | TRBJ2-2 | TRBV5-1 | 14 | NA | TGCGCCAGCAGCGCCTCCTCTAACACCGGGGAGCTGTTTTTT | CASSASSNTGELFF
NA | TRBJ1-2 | TRBV19 | 13 | NA | TGTGCCAGTAGCACAGCCACTTCCTATGGCTACACCTTC | CASSTATSYGYTF
NA | TRBJ2-2 | TRBV28 | 14 | NA | TGTGCCAGCACCAGGGGGGCGGGCACCGGGGAGCTGTTTTTT | CASTRGAGTGELFF
NA | TRBJ1-2 | TRBV30 | 13 | NA | TGTGCCTGGAGTGTACAAAGGGTAGCTGGCTACACCTTC | CAWSVQRVAGYTF
TRBD1 | TRBJ2-4 | TRBV5-1 | 15 | NA | TGCGCCAGCAGCGAAAGACAGGGATTCAAAAACATTCAGTACTTC | CASSERQGFKNIQYF
TRBD2 | TRBJ2-3 | TRBV18 | 15 | NA | TGTGCCAGCTCATCTCTAGCGGGGGACACTGATACGCAGTATTTT | CASSSLAGDTDTQYF
NA | TRBJ2-6 | TRBV5-1 | 16 | NA | TGCGCCAGCAGCTTGATTGCAGGGGCTGGGGCCAACGTCCTGACTTTC | CASSLIAGAGANVLTF
NA | TRBJ1-2 | TRBV5-6 | 12 | NA | TGTGCCAGCAGCTTGGAGGGAGGAGGCTACACCTTC | CASSLEGGGYTF
NA | TRBJ1-2 | TRBV5-5 | 13 | NA | TGTGCCAGCAGCTTGGGTGGGATCAGTGGCTACACCTTC | CASSLGGISGYTF
NA | TRBJ2-3 | TRBV5-1 | 13 | NA | TGCGCCAGCAGCCCCCCGAGTACAGATACGCAGTATTTT | CASSPPSTDTQYF
NA | TRBJ1-5 | TRBV19 | 15 | NA | TGTGCCACGGGAGGGACCCGGGGGGACAATCAGCCCCAGCATTTT | CATGGTRGDNQPQHF
NA | TRBJ1-6 | TRBV4-2 | 16 | NA | TGTGCCAGCAGCCAAGATCGATACAGGTTGAATTCACCCCTCCACTTT | CASSQDRYRLNSPLHF
NA | TRBJ2-7 | TRBV11-2 | 13 | once | TGTGCCAGCAGCTTAGTAGTAGGTGTCGAGCAGTACTTC | CASSLVVGVEQYF
TRBD1 | TRBJ2-7 | TRBV11-3 | 14 | NA | TGTGCCAGCAGCTCCCTAGGACAGGGCGACGAGCAGTACTTC | CASSSLGQGDEQYF
TRBD2 | TRBJ2-1 | TRBV5-8 | 16 | NA | TGTGCCAGCAGCTTGGGGAGCGGGACTCAGTACAATGAGCAGTTCTTC | CASSLGSGTQYNEQFF
NA | TRBJ1-6 | TRBV18 | 16 | NA | TGTGCCAGCTCAGACCAGCGTTCACAGGGAGGGTCACCCCTCCACTTT | CASSDQRSQGGSPLHF
NA | TRBJ1-3 | TRBV5-6 | 18 | NA | TGTGCCAGCAGCTACCTTTCGGGGCCTCAAACCTCTGGAAACACCATATATTTT | CASSYLSGPQTSGNTIYF
TRBD1 | TRBJ1-1 | TRBV12-5 | 15 | once | TGTGCTAGTGGTTCGGGACAGCCGATGAACACTGAAGCTTTCTTT | CASGSGQPMNTEAFF
NA | TRBJ1-5 | TRBV27 | 15 | NA | TGTGCCAGCAGTTTATATGGGGGCTACAATCAGCCCCAGCATTTT | CASSLYGGYNQPQHF
NA | TRBJ2-4 | TRBV7-3 | 15 | once | TGTGCCAGCAGCTTAATGCAGGGGCCGGGAAACATTCAGTACTTC | CASSLMQGPGNIQYF
NA | TRBJ2-5 | TRBV7-7 | 14 | NA | TGTGCCAGCAGCCCGGGCACCCAGATGGGGACCCAGTACTTC | CASSPGTQMGTQYF
NA | TRBJ2-1 | TRBV11-2 | 14 | NA | TGTGCCAGCAGCCCGATAAAACCCGGCAATGAGCAGTTCTTC | CASSPIKPGNEQFF
NA | TRBJ1-1 | TRBV5-1 | 13 | NA | TGCGCCAGCAGCCTCGGGACCAACACTGAAGCTTTCTTT | CASSLGTNTEAFF
NA | TRBJ2-7 | TRBV5-3 | 12 | NA | TGTGCCAGAAGCGCCGCACTCTACGAGCAGTACTTC | CARSAALYEQYF
NA | TRBJ1-1 | TRBV5-1 | 15 | NA | TGCGCCAGCAGCTTAAGGGGGGGCCAATCCACTGAAGCTTTCTTT | CASSLRGGQSTEAFF
NA | TRBJ1-1 | TRBV4-3 | 15 | NA | TGCGCCAGCAGCCAGGAGACAGGCTATGGTGCTGAAGCTTTCTTT | CASSQETGYGAEAFF
NA | TRBJ1-2 | TRBV19 | 14 | few | TGTGCCAGTAGTATAGTAGGAGGTCCCGTCGGCTACACCTTC | CASSIVGGPVGYTF
NA | TRBJ2-6 | TRBV19 | 15 | NA | TGTGCCAGTAGTACGGACGGGACTGGGGCCAACGTCCTGACTTTC | CASSTDGTGANVLTF
NA | TRBJ1-6 | TRBV27 | 16 | NA | TGTGCCAGCAGGGACCAAGGGCCATTAGGGAATTCACCCCTCCACTTT | CASRDQGPLGNSPLHF
NA | TRBJ2-3 | TRBV9 | 12 | NA | TGTGCCAGCAGCGACAGGGTTGATACGCAGTATTTT | CASSDRVDTQYF
NA | TRBJ2-1 | TRBV7-2 | 15 | NA | TGTGCCAGCAGCTCAGGGGCAGGACTAACCAATGAGCAGTTCTTC | CASSSGAGLTNEQFF
NA | TRBJ2-3 | TRBV7-2 | 14 | NA | TGTGCCAGCAGCTTAGCGATTCCAGGGGCTACGCAGTATTTT | CASSLAIPGATQYF
TRBD1 | TRBJ2-4 | TRBV10-2 | 16 | once | TGCGCCAGCGCCTCAAGACAGGGGGCAACCAAAAACATTCAGTACTTC | CASASRQGATKNIQYF
TRBD1 | TRBJ1-2 | TRBV10-3 | 13 | few | TGTGCCATAATGGCCGGGACAGGGGGTGGCTACACCTTC | CAIMAGTGGGYTF